This T cell receptor beta chain was observed in a study of regulatory T cells in long-lasting Graves disease. Time point in this sample: newly diagnosed GD, antithyroid drugs for less than 3 months. PBMC-derived RNA was used for the TCR library. Study conclusions and caveats: Clonotypes that were public and shared totalled 2,500 to 3,500 in persistent patients versus 966 in new patients.

This clonotype has only a few counts. Antigen: not known. Arm-PCR of CDR3 regions and iRepertoire HTBI primers were used to build TCR beta libraries. TCRdb reanalysed the multiplex PCR reads using MiXCR and keeps one entry per CDR3 protein. The table has about 540,000 distinct CDR3 sequences, roughly 14% seen once. Germline CDR1 and CDR2: MNHEY and SVGEGT. The CDR3 has 13 residues. The ends were cut back, 4 bases at V and 12 bases at J, with 16 bases in the middle. These data were also filed under a second study, of T cells in Graves' hyperthyroidism and ophthalmopathy. From that paper: HTBI primers drove first-round RT-PCR of the TCR CDR3. Also found in blood were most expanded thyroid clonotypes above 0.001.

The chain carries TRBV6-2 or TRBV6-3 and TRBJ2-1; D call uncertain. The clonotype was recovered from a man aged 25 to 45 with Graves disease. Specimen: peripheral blood mononuclear cells (PBMCs), collected at new diagnosis, from a patient treated with antithyroid drugs. This chain's CDR3 is CASSSRGPTGQFF. The CDR3 nucleotides read TGTGCCAGCAGTTCCAGAGGTCCCACTGGGCAGTTCTTC.